These 26 T cell receptor beta chains originate from one sample sequenced in a study of cytomegalovirus exposure and HLA in healthy donors. 13 Jbeta primers and 60 Vbeta primers were used for the PCR. Sequenced by immunoSEQ multiplex PCR; TCRdb stores in-frame clones only, minus some. The sample lists approximately 200,000 clones; 75% to 85% were seen once. Sequences were obtained from PBMCs. The source of these receptors is a woman aged 50 to 60 in good health and CMV-seronegative.

The chain links TRBV20-1 to TRBJ1-4; no firm D call. Trimming took off 5 bases at V and 6 bases at J, with 4 bases between the two ends. This CDR3 comprises 10 residues. The germline V gene has CDR1 DFQATT and CDR2 SNEGSKA (reference sequence). The CDR3: CSAPHEKLFF. The CDR3 DNA reads TGCAGTGCTCCTCATGAAAAACTGTTTTTT.

This clone appeared once. The chain recombines TRBV29-1 with TRBJ2-1; D is unclear. Germline V gives CDR1 SQVTM, CDR2 ANQGSEA. Trimming pared 5 bases from V and 0 bases from J, leaving 11 bases between. The CDR3 totals 14 residues. CDR3 DNA: TGCAGCGTTCGGGTAGGTGGCTCCTACAATGAGCAGTTCTTC. It is translated as CSVRVGGSYNEQFF.

The chain has TRBV7-9 and TRBJ1-1; D call uncertain. Germline V CDR1 and CDR2: SEHNR, FQNEAQ (reference sequence). The CDR3 length is 12 residues. Trimming pared 4 bases from V and 10 bases from J, leaving 13 bases between. The CDR3 loop is CASSSVPGGAFF. The DNA for the CDR3 is TGTGCCAGCAGCTCAGTCCCGGGTGGAGCTTTCTTT.

The chain has TRBV6-5 and TRBJ2-5; 7 bases line up with TRBD1. From germline, CDR1 is MNHEY and CDR2 SVGAGI. V was clipped by 5 bases and J by 7 bases; unmatched bases: 13. This CDR3 spans 15 amino acids. In DNA, the CDR3 is TGTGCCAGCAGTCCACCGACAGGGTTTGGAGGGACCCAGTACTTC. Amino acid sequence: CASSPPTGFGGTQYF.

The V call is TRBV28, the J call TRBJ2-3; a weak D match, TRBD2 (6 bases). This CDR3 has 13 residues. CDR1 MDHEN and CDR2 SYDVKM come from the germline V gene. The V end lost 6 bases, the J end lost 8 bases, and 15 bases lay between the germline ends. The CDR3 reads CASSRSSAATQYF. CDR3 nucleotides: TGTGCCAGCAGCCGATCTAGCGCCGCTACGCAGTATTTT.

The chain employs TRBV6-5 and TRBJ2-7, with TRBD1 as a possible D gene (6 bases). CDR1 is MNHEY and CDR2 is SVGAGI in the germline V gene. The CDR3 sequence is 13 residues long. V lost 6 bases to trimming and J lost 8 bases, with 17 bases between them. CDR3 sequence (DNA): TGTGCCAGCAGCCTACCGGGACATCTCAAGCAGTACTTC. Translated: CASSLPGHLKQYF.

V gene TRBV2 combines with J gene TRBJ2-7, with TRBD2 as a possible D gene (6 bases). CDR1 is SNHLY and CDR2 is FYNNEI in the germline V gene. The V gene lost 6 bases and the J gene lost 7 bases, with 19 bases spanning the gap. This CDR3 has 14 residues. CDR3 sequence: CASRKERRAGEQYF. The DNA for the CDR3 is TGTGCCAGCAGGAAGGAGCGGAGGGCGGGGGAGCAGTACTTC.

The chain joins TRBV18 to TRBJ2-2; unclear D gene. V was pared by 2 bases and J by 2 bases, with 9 bases between. CDR3 length: 15 amino acids. Germline CDR1 and CDR2: KGHSH and LQKENI. In nucleotides, the CDR3 is TGTGCCAGCTCACCAAGTACAGACAACACCGGGGAGCTGTTTTTT. Translating gives CASSPSTDNTGELFF.

The V gene is TRBV28, the J gene TRBJ2-1; possible D gene TRBD1, 6 bases. V was cut by 6 bases and J by 6 bases, with 15 bases left in between. The length of the CDR3 is 14 residues. The V gene's germline CDR1 is MDHEN and CDR2 SYDVKM. The CDR3 DNA reads as TGTGCCAGCAGACAGGGATCTGGGGGCAATGAGCAGTTCTTC. Its protein product is CASRQGSGGNEQFF.

The chain uses TRBV19 and TRBJ1-1; unclear D gene. V dropped 4 bases and J dropped 4 bases, with 7 bases sitting between them. Germline loops: CDR1 LNHDA, CDR2 SQIVND (reference sequence). The CDR3 length is 12 residues. Written as DNA, the CDR3 is TGTGCCAGTAGTAACCGGGGCACTGAAGCTTTCTTT. This codes for CASSNRGTEAFF.

The table lists this clone with a count of one. The gene calls are TRBV2 and TRBJ1-3; tentative D call: TRBD1 (5 bases). This CDR3 is 14 amino acids long. Trimming took 5 bases from V and 4 from J, leaving 12 bases between them. CDR1 and CDR2 from the germline V gene are SNHLY and FYNNEI. CDR3 loop: CASSMDNSGNTIYF. In DNA, the CDR3 is TGTGCCAGCAGTATGGACAACTCAGGAAACACCATATATTTT.

This chain connects TRBV27 to TRBJ2-3; 15 bases are shared with TRBD2. The CDR3 sequence is 15 residues long. The V segment lost 6 bases and the J segment 6 bases; nucleotides outside the gene matches: 4. Germline V gives CDR1 MNHEY, CDR2 SMNVEV (reference sequence). The CDR3, as DNA: TGTGCCAGCAGCCTGGGGACTAGCGGGAGGGATACGCAGTATTTT. Amino acid sequence: CASSLGTSGRDTQYF.

The rearrangement uses TRBV15 and TRBJ2-1; perhaps TRBD2 as D (5 bases). The CDR3 extends over 13 amino acids. Trimming stripped 4 bases from V and 6 bases from J, with 10 bases between. Germline CDR1 LNHNV, CDR2 YYDKDF (reference sequence). The CDR3 here is CATSNSEGNEQFF. CDR3 coding DNA: TGTGCCACCAGCAACTCAGAGGGCAATGAGCAGTTCTTC.

This chain connects TRBV4-1 to TRBJ2-7; 7 nucleotides agree with TRBD2. V was pared by 0 bases and J by 2 bases, with 4 bases of the junction left unmatched. CDR3 length equals 15 residues. Germline lookup yields CDR1 MGHRA and CDR2 YSYEKL. Here the CDR3 reads CASSQEASGPYEQYF. The CDR3 coding sequence is TGCGCCAGCAGCCAAGAGGCTAGCGGTCCCTACGAGCAGTACTTC.

The chain recombines TRBV30 with TRBJ1-2; the match to TRBD1 covers 9 bases. Germline CDR1 is GTSNPN and CDR2 is SVGIG (reference sequence). This CDR3 region has 14 residues. V lost 3 bases to trimming and J lost 4 bases; unmatched junction nucleotides: 6. For the CDR3, the DNA is TGTGCCTGGAGCGGCGGACAGGGGAGCTATGGCTACACCTTC. Translation gives CAWSGGQGSYGYTF. Using reference TRBV30 and TRBJ1-2 for the parts outside the CDR3, the full variable domain is SQTIHQWPATLVQPVGSPLSLECTVEGTSNPNLYWYRQAAGRGLQLLFYSVGIGQISSEVPQNLSASRPQDRQFILSSKKLLLSDSGFYLCAWSGGQGSYGYTFGSGTRLTVV.

This clone appeared a single time. The rearrangement uses TRBV28 and TRBJ1-5; the D is unclear. CDR3 length: 15 residues. V lost 5 bases and J lost 0, with 11 bases in between. Germline V gives CDR1 MDHEN, CDR2 SYDVKM. The CDR3 DNA sequence: TGTGCCAGCAGTGCGGCGGGCGCTAGCAATCAGCCCCAGCATTTT. Protein sequence: CASSAAGASNQPQHF. The whole variable domain, filled in from reference TRBV28 and TRBJ1-5, reads DVKVTQSSRYLVKRTGEKVFLECVQDMDHENMFWYRQDPGLGLRLIYFSYDVKMKEKGDIPEGYSVSREKKERFSLILESASTNQTSMYLCASSAAGASNQPQHFGDGTRLSIL.

The rearrangement uses TRBV7-9 and TRBJ2-4; tentative D call: TRBD1 (5 bases). Per the germline V gene, CDR1 is SEHNR and CDR2 is FQNEAQ (reference sequence). The CDR3 spans 14 residues. With 4 bases removed from V and 0 bases from J, the gap between germline ends came to 7 bases. CDR3 DNA sequence: TGTGCCAGCAGCTCGACAGTAGCCAAAAACATTCAGTACTTC. It specifies CASSSTVAKNIQYF. The entire variable domain, with the rest obtained from reference TRBV7-9 and TRBJ2-4, is as follows: DTGVSQNPRHKITKRGQNVTFRCDPISEHNRLYWYRQTLGQGPEFLTYFQNEAQLEKSRLLSDRFSAERPKGSFSTLEIQRTEQGDSAMYLCASSSTVAKNIQYFGAGTRLSVL.

The chain carries TRBV25-1 and TRBJ1-6, with D perhaps TRBD1 (5 bases). The CDR3 spans 15 residues. Germline V gene lookup returns CDR1 MGHDK and CDR2 SYGVNS. The V gene lost 2 bases and the J gene lost 10 bases, with 15 bases spanning the gap. The CDR3 spells CASSEQGRAKSPLHF. In DNA, the CDR3 is TGTGCCAGCAGTGAACAGGGCAGGGCCAAATCACCCCTCCACTTT.

The genes are TRBV11-2 and TRBJ1-2, with D maybe TRBD1 (6 bases). The V gene lost 4 bases and the J gene lost 4 bases, with 16 bases spanning the gap. CDR3 length equals 15 residues. Germline V gene data show CDR1 as SGHAT and CDR2 as FQNNGV. CDR3 DNA: TGTGCCAGCAGCTCAGCGGGGGGCAGGGGCTATGGCTACACCTTC. This encodes CASSSAGGRGYGYTF.

This chain joins TRBV5-6 and TRBJ2-1; a possible D gene is TRBD1 (7 bases). Trimming cost V 4 bases and J 0 bases, with 14 bases left between them. Germline values: CDR1 SGHDT, CDR2 YYEEEE. The CDR3 extends over 16 amino acids. The CDR3 loop reads CASSLLQGGSYNEQFF. CDR3 sequence (DNA): TGTGCCAGCAGCCTACTCCAGGGGGGCTCCTACAATGAGCAGTTCTTC.

The rearrangement links TRBV28 to TRBJ1-4; D unclear. V was pared by 6 bases and J by 5 bases, with 16 bases between. Per the germline V gene, CDR1 is MDHEN and CDR2 is SYDVKM. The CDR3 totals 15 residues. The CDR3 spells CASSGVSVENEKLFF. The CDR3 bases are TGTGCCAGCAGCGGGGTTTCAGTGGAAAATGAAAAACTGTTTTTT.

The J gene is TRBJ2-7, the V gene TRBV7-8, with D perhaps TRBD2 (6 bases). TRBJ2-1 matches the DNA end more closely, so the J call is doubtful. Per germline, CDR1 SGHVS and CDR2 FQNEAQ. The CDR3 covers 16 residues. CDR3 loop: CASSLIEGGLYNEQFF. The DNA for the CDR3 is TGTGCCAGCAGCTTAATTGAGGGAGGCCTCTACAATGAGCAGTTCTTC.

The chain uses TRBV5-6 and TRBJ2-7; D is unclear. In germline, CDR1 is SGHDT, CDR2 YYEEEE. With 0 bases removed from V and 3 bases from J, the gap between germline ends came to 10 bases. The CDR3 spans 14 residues. The CDR3 region is CASSLAQDYYEQYF. The CDR3 bases are TGTGCCAGCAGCTTGGCGCAGGATTACTACGAGCAGTACTTC. The variable domain in full, completed from reference TRBV5-6 and TRBJ2-7, reads DAGVTQSPTHLIKTRGQQVTLRCSPKSGHDTVSWYQQALGQGPQFIFQYYEEEERQRGNFPDRFSGHQFPNYSSELNVNALLLGDSALYLCASSLAQDYYEQYFGPGTRLTVT.

The chain joins TRBV18 to TRBJ2-2; the match to TRBD1 covers 9 bases. This CDR3 spans 16 amino acids. After removal of 6 bases from V and 4 bases from J, the junction contained 9 bases not matched to a gene. Germline CDR1 KGHSH, CDR2 LQKENI. CDR3 residues: CASSLQGARSTGELFF. The CDR3 nucleotides are TGTGCCAGCTCTCTACAGGGGGCTCGAAGCACCGGGGAGCTGTTTTTT. The full variable domain, rest sourced from reference TRBV18 and TRBJ2-2, is NAGVMQNPRHLVRRRGQEARLRCSPMKGHSHVYWYRQLPEEGLKFMVYLQKENIIDESGMPKERFSAEFPKEGPSILRIQQVVRGDSAAYFCASSLQGARSTGELFFGEGSRLTVL.

The chain links TRBV5-6 to TRBJ1-2; 8 nucleotides agree with TRBD1. Trimming at V came to 2 bases and at J to 6 bases, leaving 15 bases not matched to a gene. Germline V lookup: CDR1 SGHDT, CDR2 YYEEEE. The CDR3 is 17 amino acids. This CDR3 is CASSFPSYLDREDGYTF. In DNA form, the CDR3 reads TGTGCCAGCAGCTTCCCAAGTTACTTGGACAGGGAGGATGGCTACACCTTC.

The CDR3 spells CASSPPPGQLPYNEQFF. CDR3 nucleotides: TGTGCCAGCAGCCCACCCCCGGGACAGCTCCCCTACAATGAGCAGTTCTTC. The gene calls are TRBV7-8 and TRBJ2-1, with 7 nucleotides matching TRBD1. V lost 5 bases to trimming and J lost 2 bases; unmatched junction nucleotides: 12. This CDR3 has 17 amino acids. Germline-derived CDR1 and CDR2 are SGHVS and FQNEAQ.